A selection of T cell receptor beta chains follows, all from one sample in a study of blood T cell repertoires in COVID-19. Assay used: immunoSEQ multiplex PCR; TCRdb lists only in-frame clones, some missing. The table lists over 90,000 clones, under 90% of them singletons. Material: peripheral blood. These receptors came from a human donor in a cohort sampled during active or convalescent COVID-19. The CDR3 runs from the conserved cysteine through the conserved F or W. Each record gives: D gene, V gene, J gene, clone size, CDR3 DNA, CDR3 protein. The D gene is left open where the match is weak. The size entry is marked missing in some rows and otherwise reads once, few, many or a size class.

d_call: -; v_call: TRBV19; j_call: TRBJ2-5; clone_size: -; cdr3_nt: TGTGCCAGTAGGGCGGGCGAGACCCAGTACTTC; cdr3_aa: CASRAGETQYF
d_call: -; v_call: TRBV21-1; j_call: TRBJ1-4; clone_size: -; cdr3_nt: TGTGCCAGCAGCAAATCACCCACTCAATATGAAAAACTGTTTTTT; cdr3_aa: CASSKSPTQYEKLFF
d_call: -; v_call: TRBV10-3; j_call: TRBJ1-5; clone_size: -; cdr3_nt: TGTGCCATCAGTGGGGACAACAATCAGCCCCAGCATTTT; cdr3_aa: CAISGDNNQPQHF
d_call: TRBD2; v_call: TRBV2; j_call: TRBJ2-3; clone_size: -; cdr3_nt: TGTGCCAGCAGTGATTTTACTAGCGGGGGGGAACTTATTTCTGGGGATACGCAGTATTTT; cdr3_aa: CASSDFTSGGELISGDTQYF
d_call: -; v_call: TRBV19; j_call: TRBJ1-5; clone_size: -; cdr3_nt: TGTGCCAGTAGCATAGACACATATAGCAATCAGCCCCAGCATTTT; cdr3_aa: CASSIDTYSNQPQHF
d_call: TRBD2; v_call: TRBV7-3; j_call: TRBJ2-2; clone_size: -; cdr3_nt: TGTGCCAGCAGCCGACGACTAGCGGGGGACATTTCCGAACACCGGGGAGCTGTTTTT; cdr3_aa: CASSRRLAGDISEHRGAVF
d_call: -; v_call: TRBV30; j_call: TRBJ2-7; clone_size: once; cdr3_nt: TGTGCCTGGAGTGCGGGGAACTCCTACGAGCAGTACTTC; cdr3_aa: CAWSAGNSYEQYF
d_call: -; v_call: TRBV4-1; j_call: TRBJ2-7; clone_size: -; cdr3_nt: TGCGCCAGCAGCCTCGAGGTGATGCAGGAGCAGTACTTC; cdr3_aa: CASSLEVMQEQYF
d_call: TRBD1; v_call: TRBV7-9; j_call: TRBJ1-2; clone_size: -; cdr3_nt: TGTGCCAGCAGTCACCCCGGGACAGACTATGGCTACACCTTC; cdr3_aa: CASSHPGTDYGYTF
d_call: -; v_call: TRBV11-2; j_call: TRBJ2-2; clone_size: -; cdr3_nt: TGTGCCAGCAGCTTATTCATCTCGACAGTTAAGACCGGGGAGCTGTTTTTT; cdr3_aa: CASSLFISTVKTGELFF
d_call: -; v_call: TRBV10-3; j_call: TRBJ1-1; clone_size: -; cdr3_nt: TGTGCCATCAGCCAACAGGGTATGAGCACTGAAGCTTTCTTT; cdr3_aa: CAISQQGMSTEAFF
d_call: -; v_call: TRBV9; j_call: TRBJ2-2; clone_size: -; cdr3_nt: TGTGCCAGCAGCGTAGACCCAGCGAACACCGGGGAGCTGTTTTTT; cdr3_aa: CASSVDPANTGELFF
d_call: TRBD1; v_call: TRBV6-5; j_call: TRBJ1-2; clone_size: -; cdr3_nt: TGTGCCAGCAGCACGGACAGGGGGCTCGGCTACACCTTC; cdr3_aa: CASSTDRGLGYTF
d_call: -; v_call: TRBV21-1; j_call: TRBJ2-7; clone_size: -; cdr3_nt: TGTGCCAGCAGCAATAAAGGGACTAGCGGGGGGGCCTACGAGCAGTACTTC; cdr3_aa: CASSNKGTSGGAYEQYF
d_call: -; v_call: TRBV2; j_call: TRBJ1-6; clone_size: few; cdr3_nt: TGTGCCAGCAGTGGAGCAGCAACCTCTTCACCCCTCCACTTT; cdr3_aa: CASSGAATSSPLHF
d_call: TRBD1; v_call: TRBV25-1; j_call: TRBJ2-2; clone_size: -; cdr3_nt: TGTGCCAGCAGTGAATATTTAGGGGGCATCAACACCGGGGAGCTGTTTTTT; cdr3_aa: CASSEYLGGINTGELFF
d_call: -; v_call: TRBV1; j_call: TRBJ2-5; clone_size: -; cdr3_nt: TGCACCAGCAGCCGTGAGGGGACTACTACTAGGATAAAGGAGACCCAGTACTTC; cdr3_aa: CTSSREGTTTRIKETQYF
d_call: -; v_call: TRBV5-1; j_call: TRBJ1-5; clone_size: few; cdr3_nt: TGCGCCAGCAGCCCCCAAACAGGGTCGGGCCAGCCCCAGCATTTT; cdr3_aa: CASSPQTGSGQPQHF
d_call: -; v_call: TRBV9; j_call: TRBJ1-1; clone_size: -; cdr3_nt: TGTGCCAGCAGCCCCAGGGACACGTTTAACACTGAAGCTTTCTTT; cdr3_aa: CASSPRDTFNTEAFF
d_call: -; v_call: TRBV18; j_call: TRBJ1-1; clone_size: -; cdr3_nt: TGTGCCAGCTCACCCCCGAATTCAGGGAACACTGAAGCTTTCTTT; cdr3_aa: CASSPPNSGNTEAFF
d_call: TRBD1; v_call: TRBV6-6; j_call: TRBJ2-7; clone_size: -; cdr3_nt: TGTGCCAGCAGCCACCCAGGACAGGGAGAGTACGAGCAGTACTTC; cdr3_aa: CASSHPGQGEYEQYF
d_call: -; v_call: TRBV18; j_call: TRBJ1-4; clone_size: -; cdr3_nt: TGTGCCAGCTCACCTCAATCAGGCCATAATGAAAAACTGTTTTTT; cdr3_aa: CASSPQSGHNEKLFF
d_call: TRBD2; v_call: TRBV19; j_call: TRBJ2-3; clone_size: once; cdr3_nt: TGTGCCAGTAGTATAGGGATAGCGGGGGAGGATACGCAGTATTTT; cdr3_aa: CASSIGIAGEDTQYF
d_call: -; v_call: TRBV7-2; j_call: TRBJ1-4; clone_size: -; cdr3_nt: TGTGCCAGCAGCTGGAGGGGAGATGAAAAACTGTTTTTT; cdr3_aa: CASSWRGDEKLFF
d_call: TRBD1; v_call: TRBV5-1; j_call: TRBJ1-2; clone_size: -; cdr3_nt: TGCGCCAGCAGCTCGGGTAGGGGGACAGGCCTCTCCTACACCTTC; cdr3_aa: CASSSGRGTGLSYTF
d_call: -; v_call: TRBV29-1; j_call: TRBJ1-1; clone_size: -; cdr3_nt: TGCAGCGTTGAAAGGAGGGCGGAGAACACTGAAGCTTTCTTT; cdr3_aa: CSVERRAENTEAFF
d_call: -; v_call: TRBV21-1; j_call: TRBJ1-2; clone_size: -; cdr3_nt: TGTGCCAGCAGCAAAGCAAGGAGGGGTGGCTACACCTTC; cdr3_aa: CASSKARRGGYTF
d_call: TRBD2; v_call: TRBV15; j_call: TRBJ2-3; clone_size: -; cdr3_nt: TGTGCCACCAGCAGACGTAGCGGGGTTGGCACAGATACGCAGTATTTT; cdr3_aa: CATSRRSGVGTDTQYF
d_call: -; v_call: TRBV6-2/TRBV6-3; j_call: TRBJ1-2; clone_size: -; cdr3_nt: TGTGCCAGCAGCGAAAACAGGGTAACGGATGGCTACACCTTC; cdr3_aa: CASSENRVTDGYTF
d_call: -; v_call: TRBV14; j_call: TRBJ1-2; clone_size: -; cdr3_nt: TGTGCCAGCAGCCAAGGTCGGAGCTATGGCTACACCTTC; cdr3_aa: CASSQGRSYGYTF
d_call: -; v_call: TRBV5-1; j_call: TRBJ1-2; clone_size: -; cdr3_nt: TGCGCCAGCAGCCACCGGGACAAGTTTTATGGCTACACCTTC; cdr3_aa: CASSHRDKFYGYTF